Following are 3 T cell receptor beta chains from one sample sequenced in a study of blood T cell repertoires in COVID-19. Data came from immunoSEQ multiplex PCR; TCRdb stores just in-frame clones and leaves some out. Here the sample spans 250,000 to 300,000 clones, about 90% being singletons. The sequenced sample was peripheral blood. Receptor source: a woman aged 45-60 years who had recovered from COVID-19.

The V call is TRBV12-5, the J call TRBJ1-1; unclear D gene. The CDR3 covers 13 residues. Trimming removed 6 bases at V and 0 bases at J, with 8 bases between. Per germline, CDR1 LGHNT and CDR2 FRNRAP. CDR3 region: CASGPYLNTEAFF. CDR3 nucleotide sequence: TGTGCTAGTGGACCGTACTTGAACACTGAAGCTTTCTTT.

The gene calls are TRBV28 and TRBJ2-7; D is unresolved. This CDR3 contains 13 residues. Germline CDR1 and CDR2: MDHEN and SYDVKM. V lost 2 bases and J 3 bases, leaving 8 bases between the germline ends. The DNA of the CDR3 is TGTGCCAGCAGTTTAAAGGAGTTCTACGAGCAGTACTTC. Translated: CASSLKEFYEQYF.

To note about this clone: Germline and junction disagree at one end, which may indicate a read error. Different DNA sequences within this sample yield the same CDR3. The chain uses TRBV2 and TRBJ1-1; TRBD1 might be the D (6 bases). This CDR3 is built from 14 residues. Germline V CDR1 and CDR2: SNHLY, FYNNEI. The CDR3 DNA reads as TGTGCCAGCAGTGGACAGGTTAGAGACACTGAAGCTTTTTTT. Its protein product is CASSGQVRDTEAFF.